Shown below are 3 T cell receptor beta chains from a single sample sequenced in a study of Ad26.COV2.S vaccination and SARS-CoV-2 variants. This table comes from immunoSEQ multiplex PCR, and its TCRdb copy is limited to in-frame clones, with some not included. This sample has about 180,000 clones, with about 83% found just once. This sample comprised peripheral blood, obtained after recovery from COVID-19. The receptors shown here come from a human donor who had recovered from COVID-19.

V gene TRBV4-1 combines with J gene TRBJ1-5; D gene ambiguous. V was shortened by 0 bases and J by 2 bases, with 23 bases between the two germline ends. Germline-derived CDR1 and CDR2 are MGHRA and YSYEKL. This CDR3 contains 20 residues. CDR3 DNA sequence: TGCGCCAGCAGCCAAGATCATTCATCCGGGCTTGTGTTTGGCAATCAGCCCCAGCATTTT. Residues: CASSQDHSSGLVFGNQPQHF.

The rearrangement uses TRBV4-2 and TRBJ2-1, with D possibly matching TRBD1 (6 bases). V lost 1 base, J lost 10 bases, and 11 bases lay in between. The CDR3 is made up of 13 amino acids. Germline assignment: CDR1 LGHNA and CDR2 YNFKEQ. The CDR3 here is CASSQGGGREQFF. The CDR3 coding sequence is TGTGCCAGCAGCCAAGGAGGGGGAAGGGAGCAGTTCTTC.

This clone was observed at least ten times. J is TRBJ1-1 and V is TRBV9, with 7 bases that match TRBD1. V lost 3 bases to trimming and J lost 0 bases; unmatched junction nucleotides: 5. CDR3 size: 15 residues. Looked up from germline, CDR1 is SGDLS and CDR2 is YYNGEE. CDR3 in amino acids: CASSAGQAVNTEAFF. In DNA, the CDR3 is TGTGCCAGCAGCGCCGGACAGGCTGTGAACACTGAAGCTTTCTTT.